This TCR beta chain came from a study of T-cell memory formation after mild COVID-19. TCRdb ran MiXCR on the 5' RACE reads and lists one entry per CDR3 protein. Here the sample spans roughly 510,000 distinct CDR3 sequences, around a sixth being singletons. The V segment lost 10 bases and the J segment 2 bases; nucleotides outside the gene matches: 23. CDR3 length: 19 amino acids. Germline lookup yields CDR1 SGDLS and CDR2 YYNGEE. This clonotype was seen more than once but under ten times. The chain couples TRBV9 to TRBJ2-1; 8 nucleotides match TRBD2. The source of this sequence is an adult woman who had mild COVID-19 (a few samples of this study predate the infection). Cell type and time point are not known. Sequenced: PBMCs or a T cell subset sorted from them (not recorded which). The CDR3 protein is CAGPDGSGRDTGPYNEQFF. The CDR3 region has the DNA TGTGCCGGACCGGATGGGAGCGGGAGAGATACCGGGCCCTACAATGAGCAGTTCTTC.